This T cell receptor beta chain originates from a study of cytomegalovirus exposure and HLA in healthy donors. Study results and limitations: Among the CMV-associated chains, three were confirmed in vitro as specific for CMV antigens. Later analysis identified 16,951 TCR beta sequences associated with HLA alleles, using a false discovery rate threshold of 0.05. What a later analysis reportedly showed was that an Asian-associated ancestry cluster had fewer N-insertions than the approximately 670-donor mean. According to the study, 150 to 200 TCR beta chains were cytomegalovirus-associated.

A multiplex PCR was run with 60 Vbeta primers and 13 Jbeta primers. Only in-frame clones appear in the TCRdb table, and some are missing; sequencing was by immunoSEQ multiplex PCR. The data contain 130,000 to 150,000 clones, roughly four fifths of them singletons. About this clone: Its antigen remains unknown.

Germline-derived CDR1 and CDR2 are SNHLY and FYNNEI. The V segment lost 4 bases and the J segment 5 bases; nucleotides outside the gene matches: 7. The CDR3 is 15 residues long. Material: PBMCs. The genes are TRBV2 and TRBJ2-3; 9 bases line up with TRBD2. The clonotype was recovered from a woman aged 60-75 years in good health and CMV-seropositive. The CDR3, as DNA: TGTGCCAGCAGTGTGACTAGCGGCTCTCGAGATACGCAGTATTTT. As protein: CASSVTSGSRDTQYF.